The next 2 T cell receptor beta chains were all read from a single sample in a study of CD4 T cells in relation to SARS-CoV-2 and coronaviruses. Sequenced by immunoSEQ multiplex PCR; TCRdb stores in-frame clones only, minus some. The table records about 26,000 clones, under 80% of them present only once. Their cognate antigens are unknown. The unexposed donors gave CD4+ T cells in about 2011-2018, prior to COVID-19. After 10 to 11 days of culture, CD4+ T cells were isolated. The sample taken for sequencing was CD4+ T cells from PBMCs, cultured in vitro. These receptors came from a human donor in good health.

The chain has TRBV18 and TRBJ2-7; 8 bases align to TRBD1. Germline values: CDR1 KGHSH, CDR2 LQKENI. This CDR3 contains 14 residues. With 2 bases clipped from V and 6 bases from J, the junction kept 6 bases outside the gene matches. The CDR3 reads CASSPATGVLEQYF. CDR3 coding DNA: TGTGCCAGCTCACCAGCGACAGGGGTCCTCGAGCAGTACTTC.

This chain links TRBV6-5 with TRBJ1-6; 8 bases match TRBD1. Germline V gene sequence: CDR1 MNHEY, CDR2 SVGAGI. Trimming took 6 bases from V and 10 from J; bases not matched to a gene: 8. This CDR3 comprises 14 residues. The CDR3 nucleotides read TGTGCCAGCAGCACTGGACAGGGAGGGTCACCCCTCCACTTT. Its translation is CASSTGQGGSPLHF.